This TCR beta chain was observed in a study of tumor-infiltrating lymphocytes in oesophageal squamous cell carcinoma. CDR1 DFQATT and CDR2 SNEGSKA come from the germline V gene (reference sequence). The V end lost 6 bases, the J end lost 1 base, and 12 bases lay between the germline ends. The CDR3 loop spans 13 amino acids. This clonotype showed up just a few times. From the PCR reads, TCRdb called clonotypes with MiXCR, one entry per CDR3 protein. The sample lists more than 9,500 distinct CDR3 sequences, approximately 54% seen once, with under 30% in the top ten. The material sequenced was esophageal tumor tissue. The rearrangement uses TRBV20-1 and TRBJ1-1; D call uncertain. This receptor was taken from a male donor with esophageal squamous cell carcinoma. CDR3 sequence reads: CSALQHKNTEAFF. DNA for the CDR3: TGCAGTGCACTACAGCACAAGAACACTGAAGCTTTCTTT.